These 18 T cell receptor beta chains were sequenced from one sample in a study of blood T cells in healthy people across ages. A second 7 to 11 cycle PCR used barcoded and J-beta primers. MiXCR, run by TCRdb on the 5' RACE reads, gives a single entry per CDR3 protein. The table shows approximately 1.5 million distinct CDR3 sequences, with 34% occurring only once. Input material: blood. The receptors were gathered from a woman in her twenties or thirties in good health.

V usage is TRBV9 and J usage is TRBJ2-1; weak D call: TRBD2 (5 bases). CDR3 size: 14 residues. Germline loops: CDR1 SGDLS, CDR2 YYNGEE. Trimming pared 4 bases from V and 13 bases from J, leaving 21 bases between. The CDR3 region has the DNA TGTGCCAGCAGCTCCCGGACGGACTTAGAGACCCAGTTCTTC. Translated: CASSSRTDLETQFF.

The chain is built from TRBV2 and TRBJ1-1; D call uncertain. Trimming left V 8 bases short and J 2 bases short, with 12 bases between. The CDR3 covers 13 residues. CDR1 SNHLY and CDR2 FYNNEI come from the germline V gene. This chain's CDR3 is CASGRTVNTEAFF. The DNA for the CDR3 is TGTGCCAGCGGGAGGACGGTAAACACTGAAGCTTTCTTT.

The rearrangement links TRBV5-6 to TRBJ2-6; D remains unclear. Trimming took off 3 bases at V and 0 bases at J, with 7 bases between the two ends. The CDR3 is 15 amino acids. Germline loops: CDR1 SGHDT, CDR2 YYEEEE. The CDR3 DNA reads TGTGCCAGCAGCTCCCAGCCCTCTGGGGCCAACGTCCTGACTTTC. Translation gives CASSSQPSGANVLTF. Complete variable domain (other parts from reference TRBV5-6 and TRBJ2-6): DAGVTQSPTHLIKTRGQQVTLRCSPKSGHDTVSWYQQALGQGPQFIFQYYEEEERQRGNFPDRFSGHQFPNYSSELNVNALLLGDSALYLCASSSQPSGANVLTFGAGSRLTVL.

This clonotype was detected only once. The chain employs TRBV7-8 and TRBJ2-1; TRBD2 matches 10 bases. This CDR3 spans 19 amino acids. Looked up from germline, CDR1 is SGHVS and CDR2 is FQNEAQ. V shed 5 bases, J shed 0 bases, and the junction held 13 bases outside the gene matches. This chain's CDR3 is CASSPRASGSLSSYNEQFF. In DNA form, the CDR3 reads TGTGCCAGCAGCCCCCGGGCTAGCGGGAGTCTCAGCTCCTACAATGAGCAGTTCTTC.

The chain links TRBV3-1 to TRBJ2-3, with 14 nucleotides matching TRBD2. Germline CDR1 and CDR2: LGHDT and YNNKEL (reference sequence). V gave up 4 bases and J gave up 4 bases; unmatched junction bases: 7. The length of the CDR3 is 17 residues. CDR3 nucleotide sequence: TGTGCCAGCAGCCCACAGGGACTAGCGGGAGAAGCAGATACGCAGTATTTT. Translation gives CASSPQGLAGEADTQYF.

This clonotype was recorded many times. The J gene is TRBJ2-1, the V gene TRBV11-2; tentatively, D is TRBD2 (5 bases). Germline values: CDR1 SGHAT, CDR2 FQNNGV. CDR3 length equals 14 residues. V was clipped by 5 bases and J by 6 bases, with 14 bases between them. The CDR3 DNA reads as TGTGCCAGCAGCCGACTAATTTCGAGCAATGAGCAGTTCTTC. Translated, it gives CASSRLISSNEQFF.

CDR3 residues: CSARDGGAGGSNQPQHF. CDR3 DNA: TGCAGTGCTAGAGACGGGGGGGCAGGGGGGAGCAATCAGCCCCAGCATTTT. The J gene is TRBJ1-5, the V gene TRBV20-1, with 7 positions matching TRBD1. Germline lookup yields CDR1 DFQATT and CDR2 SNEGSKA (reference sequence). The CDR3 runs 17 residues. With 0 bases clipped from V and 1 base from J, the junction kept 9 bases outside the gene matches.

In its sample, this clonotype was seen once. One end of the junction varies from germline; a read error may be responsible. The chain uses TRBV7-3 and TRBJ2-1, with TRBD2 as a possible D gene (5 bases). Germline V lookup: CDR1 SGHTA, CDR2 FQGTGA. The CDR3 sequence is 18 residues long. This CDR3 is CASSLTGLGRAVIGEQFF. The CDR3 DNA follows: TGTGCCAGCAGCCTAACCGGTTTGGGTCGAGCGGTCATCGGGGAGCAGTTCTTC.

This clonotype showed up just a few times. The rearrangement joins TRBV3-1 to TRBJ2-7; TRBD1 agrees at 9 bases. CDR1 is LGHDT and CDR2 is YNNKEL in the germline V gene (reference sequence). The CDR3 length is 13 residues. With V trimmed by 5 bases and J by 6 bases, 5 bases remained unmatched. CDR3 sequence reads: CASSAGQGGEQYF. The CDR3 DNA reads TGTGCCAGCAGCGCGGGACAGGGAGGCGAGCAGTACTTC.

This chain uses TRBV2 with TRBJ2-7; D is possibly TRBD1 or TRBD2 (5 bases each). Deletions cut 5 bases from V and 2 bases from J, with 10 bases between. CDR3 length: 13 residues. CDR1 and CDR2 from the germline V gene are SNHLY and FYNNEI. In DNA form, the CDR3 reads TGTGCCAGCAGTTACAGGAGGACCTACGAGCAGTACTTC. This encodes CASSYRRTYEQYF.

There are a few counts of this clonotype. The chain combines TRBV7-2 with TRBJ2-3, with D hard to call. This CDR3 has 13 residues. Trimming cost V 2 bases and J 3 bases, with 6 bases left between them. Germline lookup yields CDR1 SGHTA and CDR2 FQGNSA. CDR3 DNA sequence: TGTGCCAGCAGCTTAATTCCGACAGATACGCAGTATTTT. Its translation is CASSLIPTDTQYF.

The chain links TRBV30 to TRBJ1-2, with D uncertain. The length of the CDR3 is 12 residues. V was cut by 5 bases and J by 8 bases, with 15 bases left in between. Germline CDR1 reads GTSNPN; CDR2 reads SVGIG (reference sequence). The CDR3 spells CAWSDGHGGYTF. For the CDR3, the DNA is TGTGCCTGGTCGGACGGCCACGGGGGCTACACCTTC.

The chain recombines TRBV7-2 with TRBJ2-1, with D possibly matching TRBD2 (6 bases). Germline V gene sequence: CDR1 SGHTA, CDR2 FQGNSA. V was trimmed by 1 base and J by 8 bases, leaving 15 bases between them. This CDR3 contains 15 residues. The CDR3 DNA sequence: TGTGCCAGCAGCTTAGTTTCCGGGAGTGGTCATGAGCAGTTCTTC. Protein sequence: CASSLVSGSGHEQFF. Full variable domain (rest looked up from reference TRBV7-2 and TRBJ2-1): GAGVSQSPSNKVTEKGKDVELRCDPISGHTALYWYRQSLGQGLEFLIYFQGNSAPDKSGLPSDRFSAERTGGSVSTLTIQRTQQEDSAVYLCASSLVSGSGHEQFFGPGTRLTVL.

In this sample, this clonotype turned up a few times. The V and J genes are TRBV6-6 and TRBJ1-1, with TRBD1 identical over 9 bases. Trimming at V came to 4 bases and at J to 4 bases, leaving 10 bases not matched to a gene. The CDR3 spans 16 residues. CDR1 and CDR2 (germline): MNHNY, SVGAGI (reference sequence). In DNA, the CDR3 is TGTGCCAGCAGTTGGGGCCGGGACAGGGATGTCACTGAAGCTTTCTTT. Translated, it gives CASSWGRDRDVTEAFF.

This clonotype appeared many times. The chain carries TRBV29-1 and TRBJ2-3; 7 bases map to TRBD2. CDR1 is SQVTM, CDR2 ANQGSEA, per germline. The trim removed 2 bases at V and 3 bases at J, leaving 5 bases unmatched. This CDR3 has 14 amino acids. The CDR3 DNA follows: TGCAGCGTTGAACGAGCGGGACCGACAGATACGCAGTATTTT. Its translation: CSVERAGPTDTQYF.

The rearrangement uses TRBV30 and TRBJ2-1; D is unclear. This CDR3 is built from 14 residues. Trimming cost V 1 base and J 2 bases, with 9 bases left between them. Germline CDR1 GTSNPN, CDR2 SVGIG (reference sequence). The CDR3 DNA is TGTGCCTGGAGTGGAAGGTCCGCCTACAATGAGCAGTTCTTC. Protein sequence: CAWSGRSAYNEQFF.

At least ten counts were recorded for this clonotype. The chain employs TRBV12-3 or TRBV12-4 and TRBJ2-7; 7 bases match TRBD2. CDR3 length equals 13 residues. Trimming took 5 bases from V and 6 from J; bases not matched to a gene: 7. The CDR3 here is CASSPYSGGEQYF. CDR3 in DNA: TGTGCCAGCAGTCCTTACTCGGGGGGCGAGCAGTACTTC.

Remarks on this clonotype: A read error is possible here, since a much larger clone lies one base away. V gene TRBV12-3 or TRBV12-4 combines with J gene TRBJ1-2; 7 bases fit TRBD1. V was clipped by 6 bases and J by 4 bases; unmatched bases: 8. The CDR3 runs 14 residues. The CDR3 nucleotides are TGTGCCAGCAGGCGGGACAGTGCCGGCTATGGCTACACCTTC. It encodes CASRRDSAGYGYTF.